The clone carrying this T cell receptor (beta chain) was detected ten times or more. Its cognate antigen is unknown. Germline V lookup: CDR1 MNHEY, CDR2 SVGEGT. The CDR3 extends over 17 amino acids. V dropped 2 bases and J dropped 2; count of bases not matched to a gene: 10. TCRdb analysed the reads with MiXCR anew, one entry per CDR3 protein. There are roughly 230,000 distinct CDR3 sequences in the sample; over 15% occur only once, and about 45% lies in the top ten. The sample is drawn from a study of T cell repertoires in cytomegalovirus infection. Study background: CMV infection together with matching HLA type was indicated by public TCR beta signatures. Points from the study as a whole: There were HLA-C-restricted CMV-specific TCR beta clonotypes dominating the ex vivo response. Individuals carrying CMV plus the relevant HLA were identified by cumulative frequency of public TCR beta families.

This chain uses TRBV6-2 or TRBV6-3 with TRBJ1-1; 8 bases agree with TRBD1. The clonotype originates from a human donor in good health (CMV status not recorded). Some clones in this sample may be carry-over from other donors' samples. The sample taken for sequencing was CD8+ T cells from PBMCs. The DNA for the CDR3 is TGTGCCAGCAGTTACAACAGGGGGGGGCTTACAAACACTGAAGCTTTCTTT. Translation: CASSYNRGGLTNTEAFF.